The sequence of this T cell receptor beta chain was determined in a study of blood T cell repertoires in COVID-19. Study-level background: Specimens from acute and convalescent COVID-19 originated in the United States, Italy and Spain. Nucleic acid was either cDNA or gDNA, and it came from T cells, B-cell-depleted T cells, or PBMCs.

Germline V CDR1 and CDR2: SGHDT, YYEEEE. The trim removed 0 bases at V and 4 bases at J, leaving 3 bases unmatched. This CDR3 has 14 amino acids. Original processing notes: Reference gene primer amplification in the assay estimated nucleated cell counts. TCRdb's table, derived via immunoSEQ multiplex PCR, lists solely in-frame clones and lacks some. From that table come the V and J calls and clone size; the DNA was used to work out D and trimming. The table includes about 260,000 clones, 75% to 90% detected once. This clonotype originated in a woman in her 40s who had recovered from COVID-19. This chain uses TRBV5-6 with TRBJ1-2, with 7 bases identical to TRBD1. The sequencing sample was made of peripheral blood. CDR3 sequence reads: CASSLEGGLYGYTF. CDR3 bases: TGTGCCAGCAGCTTGGAAGGGGGCCTCTATGGCTACACCTTC.